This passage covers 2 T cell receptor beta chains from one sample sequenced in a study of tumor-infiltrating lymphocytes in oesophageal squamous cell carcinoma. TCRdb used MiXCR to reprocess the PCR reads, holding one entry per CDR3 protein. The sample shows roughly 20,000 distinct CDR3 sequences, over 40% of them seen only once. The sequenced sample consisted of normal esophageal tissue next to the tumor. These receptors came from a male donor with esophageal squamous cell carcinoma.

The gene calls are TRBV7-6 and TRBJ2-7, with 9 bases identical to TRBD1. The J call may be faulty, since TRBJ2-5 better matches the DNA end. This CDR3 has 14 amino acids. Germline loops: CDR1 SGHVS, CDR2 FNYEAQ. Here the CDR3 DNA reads TGTGCCAGCAGCGACCGGACAGGGGAAGAGACCCAGTACTTC. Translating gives CASSDRTGEETQYF.

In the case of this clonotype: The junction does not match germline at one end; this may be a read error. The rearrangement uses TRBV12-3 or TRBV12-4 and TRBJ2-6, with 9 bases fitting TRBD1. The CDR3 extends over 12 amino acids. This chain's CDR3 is CASGMGTGPLTF. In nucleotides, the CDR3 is TGTGCCAGCGGCATGGGGACAGGGCCCCTGACATTC.